A selection of T cell receptor beta chains follows, all from one sample in a study of shared clonotypes between healthy human individuals. Repertoires were generated with immunoSEQ multiplex PCR, while TCRdb's copy carries only in-frame clones and drops some. The top ten hold about 1.7% of the sample, which has nearly 750,000 clones, about two thirds seen once. The sequenced sample consisted of memory CD4+ T cells sorted from blood. These TCRs come from a woman aged 25 to 39 in good health. Each CDR3 is given without its conserved first and last residue. Fields, in order: J gene, V gene, clone size, CDR3 protein. Only part of the rows carry a size: once, few, many, or a class if the clone is expanded.

>TRBJ2-3|TRBV12-2|few
ASRLASPGEADTQY
>TRBJ1-4|TRBV2|many
ASSEFVATNEKLF
>TRBJ2-6|TRBV2|few
ASWDRHSGANVLT
>TRBJ1-1|TRBV6-4|NA
ASSPRLGFEAF
>TRBJ2-1|TRBV2|NA
ASRGQGDEQF
>TRBJ2-1|TRBV28|NA
ASSPTSGMNNEQF
>TRBJ2-7|TRBV6-5|NA
ASSYVSNPYEQY
>TRBJ1-2|TRBV11-2|NA
ASSQTYGYT
>TRBJ1-1|TRBV27|few
ASSLSTGWDAEAF
>TRBJ2-3|TRBV10-3|once
AIKGRTDTQY
>TRBJ2-1|TRBV6-5|NA
ASSSPYNEQF
>TRBJ1-5|TRBV19|NA
ASSIGWLSGATEQPQH
>TRBJ1-5|TRBV28|NA
ASSLFAQPQH
>TRBJ2-1|TRBV20-1|once
SSPFFNEQF
>TRBJ1-1|TRBV5-4|NA
ASSQNTEAF
>TRBJ2-7|TRBV28|NA
ASSAGMGLLIYEQY
>TRBJ1-3|TRBV29-1|NA
SVGYRGEGNTIY
>TRBJ1-5|TRBV2|NA
ASALRAGNQPQH
>TRBJ1-5|TRBV29-1|NA
SVRDTDQPQH
>TRBJ1-2|TRBV10-3|NA
AISESSGGGGVYGYT
>TRBJ2-2|TRBV2|NA
ASSGREVGELF
>TRBJ2-7|TRBV11-2|NA
ASSPRGGGRAYEQY
>TRBJ2-1|TRBV30|NA
AWSPLAAYAYNEQF
>TRBJ2-1|TRBV9|few
ASSVATSGYNEQF
>TRBJ1-2|TRBV7-2|NA
ASSLIVSGNYGYT
>TRBJ2-5|TRBV9|once
ASSVGGTSGREETQY
>TRBJ1-3|TRBV28|NA
ASTLELSTIY
>TRBJ2-5|TRBV14|NA
ASSQVWTAQETQY
>TRBJ2-5|TRBV5-6|many
ASSLTGEGGETQY
>TRBJ1-1|TRBV5-6|NA
ASSLVGWNTEAF
>TRBJ1-2|TRBV6-6|NA
ASSFDGPRGYT
>TRBJ2-1|TRBV28|NA
ASSLGLAGDEQF